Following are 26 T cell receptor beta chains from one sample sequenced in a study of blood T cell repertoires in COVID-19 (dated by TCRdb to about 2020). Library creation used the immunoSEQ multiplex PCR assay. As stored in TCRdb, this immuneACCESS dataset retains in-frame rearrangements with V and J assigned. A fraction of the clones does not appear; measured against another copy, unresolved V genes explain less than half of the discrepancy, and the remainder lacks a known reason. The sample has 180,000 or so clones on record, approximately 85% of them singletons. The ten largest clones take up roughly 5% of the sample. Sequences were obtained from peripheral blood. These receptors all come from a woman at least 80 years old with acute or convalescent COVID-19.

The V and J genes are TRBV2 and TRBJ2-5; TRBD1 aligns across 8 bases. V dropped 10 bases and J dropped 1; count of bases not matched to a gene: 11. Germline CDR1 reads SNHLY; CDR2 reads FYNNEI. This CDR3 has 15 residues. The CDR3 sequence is CATTRRDRFQETQYF. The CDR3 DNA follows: TGTGCCACCACTCGGAGGGACAGGTTCCAAGAGACCCAGTACTTC.

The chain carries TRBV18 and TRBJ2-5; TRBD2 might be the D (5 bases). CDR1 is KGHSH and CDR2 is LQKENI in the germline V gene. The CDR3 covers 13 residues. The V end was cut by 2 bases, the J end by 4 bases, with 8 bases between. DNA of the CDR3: TGTGCCAGCTCACCAAGCGGTCCAGAGACCCAGTACTTC. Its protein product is CASSPSGPETQYF. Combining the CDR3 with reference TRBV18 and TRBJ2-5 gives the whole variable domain NAGVMQNPRHLVRRRGQEARLRCSPMKGHSHVYWYRQLPEEGLKFMVYLQKENIIDESGMPKERFSAEFPKEGPSILRIQQVVRGDSAAYFCASSPSGPETQYFGPGTRLLVL.

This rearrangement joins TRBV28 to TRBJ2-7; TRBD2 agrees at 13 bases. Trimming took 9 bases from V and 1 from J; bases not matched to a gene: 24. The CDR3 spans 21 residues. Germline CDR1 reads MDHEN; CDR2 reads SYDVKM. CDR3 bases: TGTGCCAGTACCGGGACTGCCGGGACTAGCGGGACTAAAATTTTTTCCTACGAGCAGTACTTC. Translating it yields CASTGTAGTSGTKIFSYEQYF.

Written as DNA, the CDR3 is TGTGCCAGCAGTCGATATACAGGGGGCGGGAATCAGCCCCAGCATTTT. Translation gives CASSRYTGGGNQPQHF. This chain connects TRBV6-6 to TRBJ1-5; 9 bases align to TRBD1. Germline V gene data show CDR1 as MNHNY and CDR2 as SVGAGI (reference sequence). The ends lost 5 bases at V and 4 bases at J; junction bases unmatched: 9. CDR3 length: 16 residues.

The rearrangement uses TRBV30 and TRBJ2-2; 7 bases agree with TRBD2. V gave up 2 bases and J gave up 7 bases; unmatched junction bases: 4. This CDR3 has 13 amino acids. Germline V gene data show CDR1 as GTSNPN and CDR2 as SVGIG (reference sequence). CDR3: CAWSSGDDGELFF. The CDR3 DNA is TGTGCCTGGAGTAGCGGGGATGACGGGGAGCTGTTTTTT.

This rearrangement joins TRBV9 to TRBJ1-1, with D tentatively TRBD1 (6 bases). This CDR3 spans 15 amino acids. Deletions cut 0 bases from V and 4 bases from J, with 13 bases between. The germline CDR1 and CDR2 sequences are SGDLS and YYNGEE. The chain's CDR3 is CASSVDGRGITEAFF. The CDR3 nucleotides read TGTGCCAGCAGCGTAGATGGGAGGGGGATCACTGAAGCTTTCTTT.

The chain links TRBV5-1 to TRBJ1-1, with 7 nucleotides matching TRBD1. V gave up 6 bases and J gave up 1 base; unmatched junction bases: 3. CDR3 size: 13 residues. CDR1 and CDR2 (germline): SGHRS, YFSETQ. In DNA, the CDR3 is TGCGCCAGCAATGCAGGGGGGAACACTGAAGCTTTCTTT. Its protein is CASNAGGNTEAFF.

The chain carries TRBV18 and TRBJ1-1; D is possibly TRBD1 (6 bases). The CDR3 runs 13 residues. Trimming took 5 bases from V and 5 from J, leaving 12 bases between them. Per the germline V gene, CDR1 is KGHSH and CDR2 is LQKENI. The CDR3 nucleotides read TGTGCCAGCTCAGAGGACAGATTTACTGAAGCTTTCTTT. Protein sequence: CASSEDRFTEAFF.

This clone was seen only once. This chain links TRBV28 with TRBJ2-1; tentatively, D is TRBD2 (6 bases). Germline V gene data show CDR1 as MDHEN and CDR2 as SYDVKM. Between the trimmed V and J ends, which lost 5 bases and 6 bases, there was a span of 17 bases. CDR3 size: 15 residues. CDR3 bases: TGTGCCAGCAGTATGGGGCGGCGGGAAACCAATGAGCAGTTCTTC. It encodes CASSMGRRETNEQFF.

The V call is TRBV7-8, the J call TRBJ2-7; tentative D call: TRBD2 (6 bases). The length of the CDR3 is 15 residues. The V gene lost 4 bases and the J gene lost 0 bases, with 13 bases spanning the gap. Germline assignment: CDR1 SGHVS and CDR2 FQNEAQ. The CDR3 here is CASSSRGVSSYEQYF. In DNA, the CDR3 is TGTGCCAGCAGCTCCCGCGGGGTCAGCTCCTACGAGCAGTACTTC.

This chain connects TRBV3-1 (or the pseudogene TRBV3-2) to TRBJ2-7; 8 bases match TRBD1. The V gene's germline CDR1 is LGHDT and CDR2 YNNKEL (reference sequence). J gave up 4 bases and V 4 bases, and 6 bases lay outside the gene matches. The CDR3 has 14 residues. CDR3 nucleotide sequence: TGTGCCAGCAGCCCTTGGGACAGGACATACGAGCAGTACTTC. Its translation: CASSPWDRTYEQYF.

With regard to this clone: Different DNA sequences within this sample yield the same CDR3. The CDR3 coding sequence is TGTGCCAGCAGCTCTAGCACAGATACGCAGTATTTT. Protein: CASSSSTDTQYF. The rearrangement uses TRBV7-2 and TRBJ2-3; D is unresolved. This CDR3 is 12 amino acids long. V lost 4 bases and J lost 0, with 2 bases in between. The germline V gene encodes CDR1 SGHTA and CDR2 FQGNSA.

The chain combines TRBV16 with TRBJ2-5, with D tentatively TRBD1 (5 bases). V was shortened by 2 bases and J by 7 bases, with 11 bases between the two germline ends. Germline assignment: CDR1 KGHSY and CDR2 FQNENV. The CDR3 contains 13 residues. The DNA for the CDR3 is TGTGCCAGCAGCCAAGGACAAGAAAGGACCCAGTACTTC. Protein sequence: CASSQGQERTQYF.

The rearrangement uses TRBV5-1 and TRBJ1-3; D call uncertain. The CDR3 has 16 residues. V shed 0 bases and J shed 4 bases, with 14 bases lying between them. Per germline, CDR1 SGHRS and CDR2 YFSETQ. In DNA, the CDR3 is TGCGCCAGCAGCTTGGGAACATATGCTGCCGGAAACACCATATATTTT. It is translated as CASSLGTYAAGNTIYF.

CDR3 protein: CASSDPGTARFDEQFF. In DNA form, the CDR3 reads TGTGCCAGTAGTGACCCCGGGACAGCCCGCTTCGATGAGCAGTTCTTC. The gene calls are TRBV19 and TRBJ2-1; 7 bases are a match to TRBD1. This CDR3 has 16 residues. The germline V gene has CDR1 LNHDA and CDR2 SQIVND (reference sequence). The ends lost 5 bases at V and 8 bases at J; junction bases unmatched: 15.

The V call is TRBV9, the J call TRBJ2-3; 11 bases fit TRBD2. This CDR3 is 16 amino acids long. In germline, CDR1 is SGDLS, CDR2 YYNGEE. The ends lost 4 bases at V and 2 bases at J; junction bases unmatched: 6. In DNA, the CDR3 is TGTGCCAGCAGCAGGACTAGCGGGTGGTTCACAGATACGCAGTATTTT. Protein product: CASSRTSGWFTDTQYF.

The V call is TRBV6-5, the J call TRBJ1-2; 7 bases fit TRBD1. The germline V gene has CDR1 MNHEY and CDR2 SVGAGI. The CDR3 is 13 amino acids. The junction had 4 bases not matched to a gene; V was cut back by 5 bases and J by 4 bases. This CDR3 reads CASSPDRLYGYTF. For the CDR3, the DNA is TGTGCCAGCAGTCCGGACAGGCTCTATGGCTACACCTTC.

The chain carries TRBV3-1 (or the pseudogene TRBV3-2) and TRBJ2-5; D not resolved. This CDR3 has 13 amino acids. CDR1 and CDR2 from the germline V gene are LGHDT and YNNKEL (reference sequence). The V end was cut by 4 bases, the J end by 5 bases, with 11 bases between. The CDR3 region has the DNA TGTGCCAGCAGCCGTAGCTTCGGGGAGACCCAGTACTTC. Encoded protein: CASSRSFGETQYF.

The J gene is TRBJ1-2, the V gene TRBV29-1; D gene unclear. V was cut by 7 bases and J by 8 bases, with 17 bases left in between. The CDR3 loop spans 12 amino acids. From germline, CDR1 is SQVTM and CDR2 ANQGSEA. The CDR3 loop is CSAGSREAGYTF. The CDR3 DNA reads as TGCAGCGCCGGGTCCCGGGAGGCAGGCTACACCTTC.

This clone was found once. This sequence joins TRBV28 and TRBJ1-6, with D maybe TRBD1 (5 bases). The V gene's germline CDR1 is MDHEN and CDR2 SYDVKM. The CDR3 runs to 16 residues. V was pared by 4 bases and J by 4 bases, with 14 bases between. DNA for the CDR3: TGTGCCAGCAGTTACACTGACAGCAAATATAATTCACCCCTCCACTTT. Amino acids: CASSYTDSKYNSPLHF. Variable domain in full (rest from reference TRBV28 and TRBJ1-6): DVKVTQSSRYLVKRTGEKVFLECVQDMDHENMFWYRQDPGLGLRLIYFSYDVKMKEKGDIPEGYSVSREKKERFSLILESASTNQTSMYLCASSYTDSKYNSPLHFGNGTRLTVT.

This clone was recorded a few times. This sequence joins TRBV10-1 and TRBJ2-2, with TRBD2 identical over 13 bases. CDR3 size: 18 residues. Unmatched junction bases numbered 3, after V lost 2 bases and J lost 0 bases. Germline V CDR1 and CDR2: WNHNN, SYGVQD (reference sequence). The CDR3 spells CASSEPGLAGTNTGELFF. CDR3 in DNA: TGCGCCAGCAGTGAGCCGGGACTAGCGGGAACGAACACCGGGGAGCTGTTTTTT.

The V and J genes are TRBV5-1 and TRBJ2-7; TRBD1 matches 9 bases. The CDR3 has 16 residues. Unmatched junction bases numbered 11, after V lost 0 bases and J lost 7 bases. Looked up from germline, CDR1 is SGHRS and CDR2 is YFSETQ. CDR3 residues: CASSLVATGGQREQYF. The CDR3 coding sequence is TGCGCCAGCAGCTTGGTGGCGACAGGGGGTCAGAGGGAGCAGTACTTC.

The CDR3 region has the DNA TGTGCCAGCAGCTTAGTTTCGGCGGGGGGCACAGATACGCAGTATTTT. Its protein product is CASSLVSAGGTDTQYF. The rearrangement links TRBV7-3 to TRBJ2-3; 7 bases are shared with TRBD2. V was clipped by 2 bases and J by 1 base; unmatched bases: 6. CDR1 is SGHTA and CDR2 is FQGTGA in the germline V gene. The CDR3 has 16 amino acids.

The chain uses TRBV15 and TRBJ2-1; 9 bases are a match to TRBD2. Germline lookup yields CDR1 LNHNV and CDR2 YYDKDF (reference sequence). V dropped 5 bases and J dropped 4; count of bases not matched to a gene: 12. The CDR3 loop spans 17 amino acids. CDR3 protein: CATSPPGGLAGYNEQFF. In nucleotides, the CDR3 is TGTGCCACCAGCCCACCGGGGGGCCTAGCGGGGTACAATGAGCAGTTCTTC.

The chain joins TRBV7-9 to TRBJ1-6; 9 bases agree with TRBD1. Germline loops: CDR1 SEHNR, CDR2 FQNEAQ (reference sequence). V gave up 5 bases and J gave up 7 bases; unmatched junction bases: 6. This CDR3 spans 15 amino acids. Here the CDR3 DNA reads TGTGCCAGCAGCGCCCGGGACAGGGACAATTCACCCCTCCACTTT. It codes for CASSARDRDNSPLHF.

As DNA, the CDR3 is TGTGCCACCAGTGATTTGCAGATAGCTACCAATTCACCCCTCCACTTT. It encodes CATSDLQIATNSPLHF. The chain employs TRBV24-1 and TRBJ1-6, with D unclear. The V end was cut by 0 bases, the J end by 7 bases, with 12 bases between. There are 16 residues in the CDR3. CDR1 is KGHDR, CDR2 SFDVKD, per germline.